The sequence of this TCR beta chain was determined in a study of cytomegalovirus exposure and HLA in healthy donors. Broader study findings: A later look showed TCR association rates differing by HLA locus, highest for DRB1 and lowest for HLA-C. Equally common other TCR beta chains were less clonally expanded than HLA-associated ones, a later analysis found.

CDR3 length: 14 residues. V trimming: 4 bases; J trimming: 7 bases; junction bases outside the gene matches: 9. Germline V gene sequence: CDR1 SGHRS, CDR2 YFSETQ. The PCR made use of 60 Vbeta and 13 Jbeta primers. Clones were sequenced by immunoSEQ multiplex PCR, and TCRdb holds only the in-frame ones, with some missing. Of more than 75,000 clones in the sample, roughly 78% were seen once. As to this clone: Antigen specificity is unknown.

The sequence was obtained from a young man in good health and CMV-seronegative. The J gene is TRBJ2-7, the V gene TRBV5-1; TRBD1 matches at 9 bases. Specimen: PBMCs. The CDR3 loop reads CASSPGQGTREQYF. The CDR3 coding sequence is TGCGCCAGCAGCCCCGGACAGGGGACCCGGGAGCAGTACTTC.